A selection of T cell receptor beta chains follows, all from one sample in a study of metastatic and nonmetastatic thyroid tumors. TCRdb used MiXCR to call clones anew from the PCR reads. The sample lists about 19,000 clones, around 40% seen once, with roughly 24% in the top ten. The sequenced sample consisted of tumor tissue. The receptor source for this set is a female donor with papillary thyroid cancer or a benign thyroid nodule (not recorded which). Some clones in this sample may be carry-over from other donors' samples. The CDR3 runs from the conserved cysteine through the conserved F or W. A D gene is named only where the DNA matches it firmly. For some rows the clone size is stated as once, few or many, or as a class when expanded; others skip it.

>TRBJ2-1|TRBV30|TRBD2|NA
TGTGCCTGGACAACAATCAGCGGGGGCTCCTACAATGAGCAGTTCTTC
CAWTTISGGSYNEQFF
>TRBJ1-2|TRBV7-8|NA|NA
TGTGCCAGCAGCTTAGCGGGCAGGGAAACGGTCGACACCTTC
CASSLAGRETVDTF
>TRBJ2-2|TRBV15|NA|NA
TGTGCCACCAGCAGCCCTACGACCGGGGAGCTGTTTTTT
CATSSPTTGELFF
>TRBJ2-7|TRBV6-4|TRBD1|few
TGTGCCAGCAATTCTTACAGGGGGCAGGACGAGCAGTACTTC
CASNSYRGQDEQYF
>TRBJ1-6|TRBV6-1|TRBD1|few
TGTGCCAGCGCCTTACAGGGGTCTAATTCACCCCTCCACTTT
CASALQGSNSPLHF
>TRBJ2-6|TRBV6-2/TRBV6-3|NA|NA
TGTGCCAGCAGTTATGGAGGGACGATCTCTGGGGCCAACGTCCTGACTTTC
CASSYGGTISGANVLTF
>TRBJ2-5|TRBV27|TRBD1|NA
TGTGCCAGCAGTTCCCCGACAGGGGGTGCGGAGACCCAGTACTTC
CASSSPTGGAETQYF
>TRBJ1-1|TRBV6-2/TRBV6-3|TRBD1|few
TGTGCCAGCAGTTTCCAGGATTTACGACAGGGGGTCACTGAAGCTTTCTTT
CASSFQDLRQGVTEAFF
>TRBJ2-7|TRBV12-3/TRBV12-4|TRBD2|NA
TGTGCCAGCAGTTTAGGGACTAGCGGGACTGAAGAGCAGTACTTC
CASSLGTSGTEEQYF
>TRBJ2-1|TRBV24-1|NA|few
TGTGCCACCAGCGACACCGGGAGCACCAATGAGCAGTTCTTC
CATSDTGSTNEQFF
>TRBJ2-7|TRBV12-3/TRBV12-4|NA|NA
TGTGCCAGCAGTTTTGGGACCCCGGGGGAGCAGTACTTC
CASSFGTPGEQYF
>TRBJ2-1|TRBV20-1|TRBD2|NA
TGCAGTGCCCTAAGCGGGAGTGGGCCCTACAATGAGCAGTTCTTC
CSALSGSGPYNEQFF
>TRBJ2-3|TRBV4-1|TRBD2|NA
TGCGCCAGCAGCCAAGATCAGAGGCGGACTAGCGCCACAGATACGCAGTATTTT
CASSQDQRRTSATDTQYF
>TRBJ2-1|TRBV20-1|TRBD2|NA
TGCAGTGCTTTCGACTTTAGCGGGAGAAATCGAAATGAGCAGTTCTTC
CSAFDFSGRNRNEQFF
>TRBJ1-1|TRBV7-3|NA|NA
TGTGCCAGCAGCTTAACGCGGGACTCTTGGAACACTGAAGCTTTCTTT
CASSLTRDSWNTEAFF
>TRBJ1-6|TRBV28|NA|few
TGTGCCAGCAGTTTTGCGACCGATTCCTATAATTCACCCCTCCACTTT
CASSFATDSYNSPLHF
>TRBJ1-6|TRBV2|TRBD1|NA
TGTGCCAGCAGTGGGGGACAGGGCTATTCACCCCTCCACTTT
CASSGGQGYSPLHF
>TRBJ2-3|TRBV27|NA|few
TGTGCCAGCAGTCGGAGATTCACAGATACGCAGTATTTT
CASSRRFTDTQYF
>TRBJ2-2|TRBV20-1|TRBD2|once
TGCAGTGCGATGGGGACTAGCGGGAGTATGAACACCGGGGAGCTGTTTTTT
CSAMGTSGSMNTGELFF
>TRBJ2-5|TRBV20-1|NA|NA
TGCAGTGCGTCGGACGTAAACCAAGAGACCCAGTACTTC
CSASDVNQETQYF
>TRBJ2-1|TRBV6-2/TRBV6-3|TRBD1|NA
TGTGCCAGCATCGGGATCGGACAGGGCTCCCACAATGAGCAGTTCTTC
CASIGIGQGSHNEQFF
>TRBJ1-2|TRBV6-1|TRBD1|NA
TGTGCCAGCAGACGGGGACAGGGAGGAGGATATGGCTACACCTTC
CASRRGQGGGYGYTF
>TRBJ1-1|TRBV3-1|TRBD1|NA
TGTGCCAGCAGCCTGCCGCCACCGGACAGGCCAGGGACTGAAGCTTTCTTT
CASSLPPPDRPGTEAFF
>TRBJ2-3|TRBV12-3/TRBV12-4|NA|few
TGTGCCAGCAAAAAGACGCACACAGATACGCAGTATTTT
CASKKTHTDTQYF
>TRBJ2-3|TRBV2|TRBD2|NA
TGTGCCAGCAGTGAATATCCAGCGGGGCCTAATACGCAGTATTTT
CASSEYPAGPNTQYF
>TRBJ2-7|TRBV6-1|NA|NA
TGTGCCAGCACCCTCGGTAGTCAGCAGTACTTC
CASTLGSQQYF
>TRBJ2-1|TRBV5-1|TRBD2|NA
TGCGCCAGCAGCTCTAGCGGGATTTCCTACAATGAGCAGTTCTTC
CASSSSGISYNEQFF
>TRBJ2-2|TRBV3-1|NA|NA
TGTGCCAGCAGCCAGAGGGGCGGCACCGGGGAGCTGTTTTTT
CASSQRGGTGELFF
>TRBJ2-7|TRBV5-1|NA|NA
TGCGCCAGCAGCTTGGCGGGAGTGGGCGAGCAGTACTTC
CASSLAGVGEQYF
>TRBJ2-3|TRBV6-1|NA|NA
TGTGCCAGCAGACCACAACTTCTACGGACAGATACGCAGTATTTT
CASRPQLLRTDTQYF
>TRBJ2-7|TRBV28|NA|NA
TGTGCCAGCAGTTCCCCTTTTGGTGGGAACGAGCAGTACTTC
CASSSPFGGNEQYF
>TRBJ2-7|TRBV2|NA|few
TGTGCCAGCATTCTAGAACCCCGGCGGTCCTACGAGCAGTACTTC
CASILEPRRSYEQYF
>TRBJ2-7|TRBV28|NA|NA
TGTGCCAGCAGTCTCGTCTGGACAACGACCTCCTACGAGCAGTACTTC
CASSLVWTTTSYEQYF
>TRBJ2-3|TRBV5-1|TRBD2|NA
TGCGCCAGCAGAGATAGCGGGAGAACAGATACGCAGTATTTT
CASRDSGRTDTQYF
>TRBJ2-1|TRBV20-1|TRBD2|NA
TGCAGTGCTAGAGATAATAGCCTAGCGGGAATCGAGCAGTTCTTC
CSARDNSLAGIEQFF
>TRBJ1-2|TRBV20-1|NA|NA
TGCAGTGCTGAGAGGCGTGCTAACTATGGCTACACCTTC
CSAERRANYGYTF
>TRBJ1-4|TRBV30|NA|NA
TGTGCCTGGACTTTACAGGGAGGAAAACTGTTTTTT
CAWTLQGGKLFF
>TRBJ2-7|TRBV20-1|TRBD2|once
TGCAGTGCGGATACCGGGACTAGCGGATCCTACGAGCAGTACTTC
CSADTGTSGSYEQYF
>TRBJ2-2|TRBV24-1|TRBD2|few
TGTGCCACCAGTCGCGGGGGGATGGCAGCCAACACCGGGGAGCTGTTTTTT
CATSRGGMAANTGELFF
>TRBJ2-2|TRBV5-1|NA|NA
TGCGCCAGCAGCTTGGCCTCCGGGAACACCGGGGAGCTGTTTTTT
CASSLASGNTGELFF
>TRBJ2-3|TRBV9|NA|NA
TGTGCCAGCAGCGTAGTAGGGACCGATACGCAGTATTTT
CASSVVGTDTQYF
>TRBJ1-6|TRBV28|NA|NA
TGTGCCAGCAGTTTATGGGCAGCAGCTAATTCACCCCTCCACTTT
CASSLWAAANSPLHF
>TRBJ1-5|TRBV6-9|TRBD1|few
TGTGCCAGCAGTTATTCGACAGGGGGCCACAATAATCAGCCCCAGCATTTT
CASSYSTGGHNNQPQHF
>TRBJ1-2|TRBV6-2/TRBV6-3|NA|NA
TGTGCCAGCAGTTATATGACAGGATGGGGCTACACCTTC
CASSYMTGWGYTF
>TRBJ2-3|TRBV11-2|NA|NA
TGTGCCAGCAGCTTAGACCGGGGAAGCACAGATACGCAGTATTTT
CASSLDRGSTDTQYF
>TRBJ2-5|TRBV6-1|NA|NA
TGTGCCAGCAGGAGGACTTTACAAGAGACCCAGTACTTC
CASRRTLQETQYF
>TRBJ1-6|TRBV6-2/TRBV6-3|NA|few
TGTGCCAGCAGGAACGACCGGACTAATTCACCCCTCCACTTT
CASRNDRTNSPLHF
>TRBJ2-2|TRBV6-5|NA|NA
TGTGCCAGCAGTTACACCGCCTACATCGGGGAGCTGTTTTTT
CASSYTAYIGELFF
>TRBJ1-5|TRBV28|NA|few
TGTGCCAGCAGTTTGGAAGGGAAGACGATTCAGCCCCAGCATTTT
CASSLEGKTIQPQHF
>TRBJ2-1|TRBV12-3/TRBV12-4|TRBD2|NA
TGTGCCAGCACCGCTAAAAGCGGGGACAATGAGCAGTTCTTC
CASTAKSGDNEQFF
>TRBJ1-1|TRBV6-2/TRBV6-3|NA|NA
TGTGCCAGCAGTGTGGTCCGATTGAACACTGAAGCTTTCTTT
CASSVVRLNTEAFF